The 18 T cell receptor beta chains listed next were all sequenced from one sample in a study of control samples from healthy donors and cancer patients. TCRdb's copy holds only in-frame clones and misses some; the assay was immunoSEQ multiplex PCR. Here the sample spans approximately 94,000 clones, roughly nine tenths being singletons. What was sequenced was blood. The source is a woman aged 45-65 years in good health.

V gene TRBV2 combines with J gene TRBJ2-5, with TRBD2 identical over 10 bases. The CDR3 contains 17 residues. Germline V gene lookup returns CDR1 SNHLY and CDR2 FYNNEI. The ends lost 7 bases at V and 0 bases at J; junction bases unmatched: 11. For the CDR3, the DNA is TGTGCCAGCACCAATGGAATAGCGGGGGGTAACCAAGAGACCCAGTACTTC. Amino acids: CASTNGIAGGNQETQYF.

The chain couples TRBV5-1 to TRBJ2-7, with 14 nucleotides matching TRBD2. This CDR3 comprises 17 residues. Germline values: CDR1 SGHRS, CDR2 YFSETQ. The J segment lost 7 bases and the V segment lost 0 bases, leaving 9 bases of the junction unmatched. Written as DNA, the CDR3 is TGCGCCAGCAGCTTGGCCCCGACTAGCGGGGGGGCCGGTGAGCAGTACTTC. The encoded protein is CASSLAPTSGGAGEQYF.

The rearrangement joins TRBV28 to TRBJ2-7, with a possible D match to TRBD2 (5 bases). Germline values: CDR1 MDHEN, CDR2 SYDVKM. Trimming pared 4 bases from V and 0 bases from J, leaving 10 bases between. The CDR3 has 14 residues. In DNA, the CDR3 is TGTGCCAGCAGTTCGCCGGGAAGCTCCTACGAGCAGTACTTC. Its protein is CASSSPGSSYEQYF.

The chain carries TRBV28 and TRBJ1-3, with no clear D. V was pared by 1 base and J by 0 bases, with 7 bases between. The CDR3 loop spans 15 amino acids. Germline V gene lookup returns CDR1 MDHEN and CDR2 SYDVKM. CDR3 in amino acids: CASSLLASSGNTIYF. CDR3 nucleotide sequence: TGTGCCAGCAGTTTATTAGCGAGCTCTGGAAACACCATATATTTT.

This sequence joins TRBV11-1 and TRBJ1-1, with TRBD1 as a possible D gene (5 bases). Trimming removed 2 bases from V and 8 bases from J, with 9 bases in between. The germline V gene encodes CDR1 SGHAT and CDR2 FQDESV (reference sequence). This CDR3 has 12 residues. In DNA, the CDR3 is TGTGCCAGCAGCTTAAACCGACAGGAAGCTTTCTTT. Amino acids: CASSLNRQEAFF.

The gene calls are TRBV7-2 and TRBJ2-3; 8 nucleotides agree with TRBD2. CDR1 is SGHTA, CDR2 FQGNSA, per germline. The V and J ends lost 7 bases and 3 bases, in that order; junction bases with no gene match: 12. The CDR3 length is 16 residues. The CDR3 loop reads CASTSAGTRATDTQYF. The CDR3, as DNA: TGTGCCAGCACCTCAGCTGGGACTAGGGCTACAGATACGCAGTATTTT.

In the case of this clone: Relative to the germline gene, one junction end is altered; a read error may explain this. The V gene is TRBV5-1, the J gene TRBJ2-5; no definite D call. This CDR3 region has 12 residues. Germline V gives CDR1 SGHRS, CDR2 YFSETQ. The CDR3 region is CANSLGQETQYF. DNA for the CDR3: TGCGCCAACAGCTTGGGGCAAGAGACCCAGTACTTC.

This chain links TRBV24-1 with TRBJ1-2; D ambiguous. V lost 1 base to trimming and J lost 6 bases, with 20 bases between them. Per germline, CDR1 KGHDR and CDR2 SFDVKD. This CDR3 spans 17 amino acids. The DNA of the CDR3 is TGTGCCACCAGTGATTTATTGAGGGTATGGGTGAGTCATGGCTACACCTTC. Translated: CATSDLLRVWVSHGYTF.

The chain couples TRBV21-1 to TRBJ2-1; the table's D call, TRBD2, has no DNA check behind it. TRBV21-1 is a pseudogene locus. The CDR3 runs 20 residues. The CDR3 DNA is TGTGCCAGCAGCAAAGGCAGGGGGACTAGCGCTGTCGGCACCTACAATGAGCAGTTCTTC. Translating it yields CASSKGRGTSAVGTYNEQFF.

The chain employs TRBV2 and TRBJ2-2; weak D call: TRBD1 (6 bases). This CDR3 region has 16 residues. Germline-derived CDR1 and CDR2 are SNHLY and FYNNEI. Deletions cut 1 base from V and 6 bases from J, with 15 bases between. Here the CDR3 reads CASSEGGTKFPGELFF. The CDR3 bases are TGTGCCAGCAGTGAAGGAGGGACAAAATTTCCCGGGGAGCTGTTTTTT.

The chain employs TRBV27 and TRBJ1-3; D remains unclear. The CDR3 runs 16 residues. The V and J ends lost 4 bases and 0 bases respectively, with 13 bases between them. The V gene's germline CDR1 is MNHEY and CDR2 SMNVEV (reference sequence). CDR3 sequence (DNA): TGTGCCAGCAGTTCAATCGACGGCCGCTCTGGAAACACCATATATTTT. This codes for CASSSIDGRSGNTIYF.

In this sample, this clone turned up a few times. The chain joins TRBV7-8 to TRBJ2-1, with 14 bases lining up with TRBD2. The CDR3 covers 17 residues. Germline assignment: CDR1 SGHVS and CDR2 FQNEAQ. V lost 5 bases, J lost 10 bases, and 13 bases stayed unmatched. CDR3 loop: CASSGHDGLAGGGEQFF. DNA for the CDR3: TGTGCCAGCAGCGGGCACGATGGACTAGCGGGAGGAGGAGAGCAGTTCTTC.

This sequence joins TRBV3-1 (or the pseudogene TRBV3-2) and TRBJ1-1; the D gene is possibly TRBD1 (6 bases). V was shortened by 0 bases and J by 3 bases, with 17 bases between the two germline ends. The CDR3 consists of 17 residues. Per germline, CDR1 LGHDT and CDR2 YNNKEL (reference sequence). CDR3 loop: CASSQDRGRSVDTEAFF. CDR3 DNA sequence: TGTGCCAGCAGCCAAGATCGGGGGCGATCGGTTGACACTGAAGCTTTCTTT.

As to this clone: Other DNA sequences in the sample encode the same CDR3. The rearrangement joins TRBV7-2 to TRBJ1-2; no definite D call. The germline CDR1 and CDR2 sequences are SGHTA and FQGNSA. CDR3 length: 12 amino acids. Trimming pared 1 base from V and 8 bases from J, leaving 8 bases between. CDR3 protein: CASSLGGGGYTF. CDR3 coding DNA: TGTGCCAGCAGCTTAGGGGGTGGGGGCTACACCTTC.

The rearrangement joins TRBV3-1 (or the pseudogene TRBV3-2) to TRBJ2-3; TRBD2 agrees at 7 bases. The J segment lost 4 bases and the V segment lost 1 base, leaving 5 bases of the junction unmatched. This CDR3 contains 15 residues. The germline V gene encodes CDR1 LGHDT and CDR2 YNNKEL (reference sequence). The CDR3, as DNA: TGTGCCAGCAGCCAAGGGGCGGGAGACTCAGATACGCAGTATTTT. Translating gives CASSQGAGDSDTQYF.

V is TRBV3-1 (or the pseudogene TRBV3-2) and J is TRBJ1-6; 8 bases align to TRBD1. CDR1 and CDR2 (germline): LGHDT, YNNKEL (reference sequence). The CDR3 consists of 18 residues. The J segment lost 9 bases and the V segment lost 3 bases, leaving 16 bases of the junction unmatched. CDR3 residues: CASSQVPLGTGGSSPLHF. CDR3 DNA sequence: TGTGCCAGCAGCCAGGTGCCATTAGGGACAGGTGGCAGTTCACCCCTCCACTTT.

The rearrangement uses TRBV18 and TRBJ2-2; unclear D gene. CDR3 size: 12 residues. CDR1 KGHSH and CDR2 LQKENI come from the germline V gene. V lost 1 base and J lost 8, with 5 bases in between. The CDR3 spells CASSPRAGELFF. CDR3 DNA: TGTGCCAGCTCACCACGGGCTGGGGAGCTGTTTTTT.

V is TRBV18 and J is TRBJ2-1; 8 bases are shared with TRBD1. V lost 5 bases and J lost 5; bases outside the gene matches: 11. This CDR3 comprises 16 residues. Per the germline V gene, CDR1 is KGHSH and CDR2 is LQKENI. The CDR3 DNA is TGTGCCAGCTCATCAGACAGGGGTCGAAGGGACAATGAGCAGTTCTTC. Protein sequence: CASSSDRGRRDNEQFF.